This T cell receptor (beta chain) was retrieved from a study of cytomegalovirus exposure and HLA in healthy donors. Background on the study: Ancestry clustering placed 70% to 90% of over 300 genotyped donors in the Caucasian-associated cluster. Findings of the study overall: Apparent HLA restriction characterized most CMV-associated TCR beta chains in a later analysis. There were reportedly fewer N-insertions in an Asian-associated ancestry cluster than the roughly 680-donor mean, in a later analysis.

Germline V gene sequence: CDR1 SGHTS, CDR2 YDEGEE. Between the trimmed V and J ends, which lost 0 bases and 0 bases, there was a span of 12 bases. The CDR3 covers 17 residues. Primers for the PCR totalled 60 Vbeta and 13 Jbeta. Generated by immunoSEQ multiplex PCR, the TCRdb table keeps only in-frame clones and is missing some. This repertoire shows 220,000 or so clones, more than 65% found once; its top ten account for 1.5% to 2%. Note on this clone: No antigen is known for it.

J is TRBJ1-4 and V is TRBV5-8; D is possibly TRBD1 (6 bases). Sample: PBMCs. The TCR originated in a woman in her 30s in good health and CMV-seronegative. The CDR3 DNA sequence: TGTGCCAGCAGCTTGGATGAGGGGGTGGCAACTAATGAAAAACTGTTTTTT. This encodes CASSLDEGVATNEKLFF.